The 4 T cell receptor beta chains listed next were all sequenced from one sample in a study of OX40 agonist ivuxolimab in advanced cancers. TCRdb keeps only in-frame clones here, not all; method: immunoSEQ multiplex PCR. The sample gives about 18,000 clones, roughly 91% of which show up once; about 70% is in the top ten. This specimen was CD4+ or CD8+ T cells sorted from blood, taken in a trial of the OX40 agonist ivuxolimab. The receptors were sampled from an adult with an advanced solid tumor such as melanoma, head and neck, liver or kidney cancer.

J is TRBJ2-7 and V is TRBV7-9; 9 nucleotides match TRBD2. The CDR3 runs 16 residues. With V trimmed by 5 bases and J by 0 bases, 8 bases remained unmatched. CDR1 and CDR2 from the germline V gene are SEHNR and FQNEAQ (reference sequence). This CDR3 is CASSLPTSGISYEQYF. CDR3 bases: TGTGCCAGCAGCCTACCGACTAGCGGAATCTCCTACGAGCAGTACTTC.

This chain connects TRBV13 to TRBJ2-5, with TRBD2 as a possible D gene (6 bases). The CDR3 consists of 14 residues. Trimming left V 5 bases short and J 2 bases short, with 12 bases between. CDR1 PRHDT and CDR2 FYEKMQ come from the germline V gene (reference sequence). CDR3 sequence reads: CASSKRLGQETQYF. CDR3 bases: TGTGCCAGCAGCAAAAGACTAGGACAAGAGACCCAGTACTTC.

CDR3 loop: CASSLGTGTEAFF. Here the CDR3 DNA reads TGTGCCAGCAGCTTAGGGACCGGCACTGAAGCTTTCTTT. This chain links TRBV13 with TRBJ1-1; D gene ambiguous. Germline CDR1 PRHDT, CDR2 FYEKMQ (reference sequence). Trimming took 0 bases from V and 4 from J, leaving 6 bases between them. This CDR3 spans 13 amino acids.

V gene TRBV6-5 combines with J gene TRBJ2-1; 8 bases line up with TRBD2. CDR1 MNHEY and CDR2 SVGAGI come from the germline V gene. After removal of 4 bases from V and 6 bases from J, the junction contained 8 bases not matched to a gene. The CDR3 has 15 residues. The CDR3 DNA sequence: TGTGCCAGCAGTTCACAGTTTAGCGGGACCAATGAGCAGTTCTTC. Amino acids: CASSSQFSGTNEQFF.